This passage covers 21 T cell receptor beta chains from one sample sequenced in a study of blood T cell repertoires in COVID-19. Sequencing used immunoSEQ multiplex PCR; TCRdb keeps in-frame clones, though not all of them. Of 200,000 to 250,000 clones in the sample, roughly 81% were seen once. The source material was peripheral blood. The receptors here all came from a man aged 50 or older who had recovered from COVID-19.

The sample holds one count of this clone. The CDR3 DNA reads as TGTGCCAGCAGCCCCGGGACTAGCGGGAGCGGGACTGAGCAGTTCTTC. Protein: CASSPGTSGSGTEQFF. The genes are TRBV7-8 and TRBJ2-1; TRBD2 matches at 14 bases. The germline V gene encodes CDR1 SGHVS and CDR2 FQNEAQ. The CDR3 is 16 residues long. Trimming cost V 5 bases and J 9 bases; bases outside gene matches: 9.

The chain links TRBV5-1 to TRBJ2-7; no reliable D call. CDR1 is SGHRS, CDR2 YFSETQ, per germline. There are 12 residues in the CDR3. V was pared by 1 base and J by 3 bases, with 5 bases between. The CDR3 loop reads CASSLLDYEQYF. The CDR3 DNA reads TGCGCCAGCAGCTTGTTAGACTACGAGCAGTACTTC.

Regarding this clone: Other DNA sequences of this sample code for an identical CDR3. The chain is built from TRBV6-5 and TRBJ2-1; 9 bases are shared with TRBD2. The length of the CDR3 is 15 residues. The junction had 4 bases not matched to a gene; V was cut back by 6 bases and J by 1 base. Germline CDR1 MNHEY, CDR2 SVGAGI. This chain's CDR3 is CASSSSGRSYNEQFF. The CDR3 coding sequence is TGTGCCAGCAGCTCCAGCGGGAGGTCCTACAATGAGCAGTTCTTC.

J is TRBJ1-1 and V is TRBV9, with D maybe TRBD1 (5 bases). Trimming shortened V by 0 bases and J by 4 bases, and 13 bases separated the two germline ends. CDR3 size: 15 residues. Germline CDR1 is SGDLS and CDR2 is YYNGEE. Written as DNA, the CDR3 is TGTGCCAGCAGCGTAGAGGGGCTCGTGGGCACTGAAGCTTTCTTT. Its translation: CASSVEGLVGTEAFF.

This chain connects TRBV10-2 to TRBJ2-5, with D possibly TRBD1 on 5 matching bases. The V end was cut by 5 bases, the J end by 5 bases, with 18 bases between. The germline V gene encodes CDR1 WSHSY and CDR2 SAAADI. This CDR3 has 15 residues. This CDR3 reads CASSTQGIGVETQYF. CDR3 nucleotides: TGCGCCAGCAGTACCCAGGGCATAGGTGTGGAGACCCAGTACTTC.

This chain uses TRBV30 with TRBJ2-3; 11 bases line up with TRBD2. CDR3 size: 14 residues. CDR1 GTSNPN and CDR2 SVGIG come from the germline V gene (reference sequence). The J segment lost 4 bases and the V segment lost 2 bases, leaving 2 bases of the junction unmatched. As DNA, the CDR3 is TGTGCCTGGAGTTTAGCGGGAGGGGCAGATACGCAGTATTTT. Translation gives CAWSLAGGADTQYF.

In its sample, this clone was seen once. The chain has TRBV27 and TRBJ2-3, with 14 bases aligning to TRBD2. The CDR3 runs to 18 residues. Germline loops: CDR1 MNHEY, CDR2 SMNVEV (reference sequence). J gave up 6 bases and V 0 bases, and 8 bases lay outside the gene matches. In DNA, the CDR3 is TGTGCCAGCAGTTTATCGACGGGACTAGCGGGAGTCTGGGATACGCAGTATTTT. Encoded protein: CASSLSTGLAGVWDTQYF.

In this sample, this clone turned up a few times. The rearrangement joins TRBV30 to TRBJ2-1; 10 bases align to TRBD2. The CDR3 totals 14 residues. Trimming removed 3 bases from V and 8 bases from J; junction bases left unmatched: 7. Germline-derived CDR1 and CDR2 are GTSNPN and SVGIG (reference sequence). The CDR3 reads CAWRASGSLDEQFF. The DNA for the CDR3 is TGTGCCTGGAGAGCTAGCGGGAGCTTGGATGAGCAGTTCTTC.

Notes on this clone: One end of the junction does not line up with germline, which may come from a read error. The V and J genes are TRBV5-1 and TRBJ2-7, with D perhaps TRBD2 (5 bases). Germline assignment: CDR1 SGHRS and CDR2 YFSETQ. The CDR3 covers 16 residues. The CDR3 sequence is CASNTYPGILSDEQYF. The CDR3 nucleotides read TGCGCCAGCAATACTTACCCCGGGATCCTCTCCGACGAGCAGTACTTC.

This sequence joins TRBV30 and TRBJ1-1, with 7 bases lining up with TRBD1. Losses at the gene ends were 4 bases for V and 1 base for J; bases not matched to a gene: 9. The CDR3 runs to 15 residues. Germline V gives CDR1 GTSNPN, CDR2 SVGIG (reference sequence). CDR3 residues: CAWKSYNRGNTEAFF. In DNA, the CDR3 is TGTGCCTGGAAATCGTACAACAGGGGGAACACTGAAGCTTTCTTT.

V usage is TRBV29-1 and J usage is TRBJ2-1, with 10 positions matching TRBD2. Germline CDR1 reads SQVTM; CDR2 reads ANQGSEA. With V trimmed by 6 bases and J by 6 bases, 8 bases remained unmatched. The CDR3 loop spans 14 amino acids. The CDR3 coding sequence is TGCAGCGTGGTAGATAGCGGGAGGACCAATGAGCAGTTCTTC. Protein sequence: CSVVDSGRTNEQFF.

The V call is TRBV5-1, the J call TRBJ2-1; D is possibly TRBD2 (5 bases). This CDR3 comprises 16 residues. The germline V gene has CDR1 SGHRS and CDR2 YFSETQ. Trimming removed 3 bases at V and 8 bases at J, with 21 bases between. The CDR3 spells CASSSGSASPLDEQFF. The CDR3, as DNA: TGCGCCAGCAGCTCGGGGTCAGCAAGTCCCTTGGATGAGCAGTTCTTC.

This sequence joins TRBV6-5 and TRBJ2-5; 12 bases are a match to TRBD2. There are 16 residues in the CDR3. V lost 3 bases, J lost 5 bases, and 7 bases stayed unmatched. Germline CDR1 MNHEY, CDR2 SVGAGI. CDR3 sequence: CASSYLTSGSFETQYF. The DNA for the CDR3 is TGTGCCAGCAGTTATCTGACTAGCGGGAGTTTTGAGACCCAGTACTTC.

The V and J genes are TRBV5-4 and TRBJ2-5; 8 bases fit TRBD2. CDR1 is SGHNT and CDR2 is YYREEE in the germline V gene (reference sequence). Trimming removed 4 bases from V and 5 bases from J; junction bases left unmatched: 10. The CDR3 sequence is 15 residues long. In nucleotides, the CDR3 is TGTGCCAGCAGCCGCCGAGCGGGAGATCAGGAGACCCAGTACTTC. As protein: CASSRRAGDQETQYF.

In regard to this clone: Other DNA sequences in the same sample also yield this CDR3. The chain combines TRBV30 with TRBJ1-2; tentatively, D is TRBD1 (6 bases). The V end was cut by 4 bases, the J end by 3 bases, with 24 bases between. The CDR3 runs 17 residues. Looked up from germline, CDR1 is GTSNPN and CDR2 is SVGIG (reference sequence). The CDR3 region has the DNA TGTGCCTGGAACAAGAGGGGGGGAGGGGGACCTTACTATGGCTACACCTTC. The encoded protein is CAWNKRGGGGPYYGYTF.

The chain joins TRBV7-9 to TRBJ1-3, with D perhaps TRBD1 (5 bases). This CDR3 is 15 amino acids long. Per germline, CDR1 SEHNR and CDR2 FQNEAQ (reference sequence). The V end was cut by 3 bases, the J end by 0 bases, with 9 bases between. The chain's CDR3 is CASSFDGGSGNTIYF. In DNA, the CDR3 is TGTGCCAGCAGCTTCGACGGGGGCTCTGGAAACACCATATATTTT.

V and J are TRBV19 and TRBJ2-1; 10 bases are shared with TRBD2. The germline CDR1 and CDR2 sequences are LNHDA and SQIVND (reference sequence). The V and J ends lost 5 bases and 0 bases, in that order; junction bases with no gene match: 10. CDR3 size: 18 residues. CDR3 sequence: CASSGGLAGVSSYNEQFF. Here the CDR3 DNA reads TGTGCCAGTAGTGGTGGTCTAGCGGGGGTTAGCTCCTACAATGAGCAGTTCTTC.

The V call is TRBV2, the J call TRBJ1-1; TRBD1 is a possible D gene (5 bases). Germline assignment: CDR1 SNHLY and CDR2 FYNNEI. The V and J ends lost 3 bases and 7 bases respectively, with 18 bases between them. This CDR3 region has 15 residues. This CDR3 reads CASSDGGKAVNEAFF. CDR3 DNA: TGTGCCAGCAGTGACGGGGGTAAGGCGGTCAATGAAGCTTTCTTT. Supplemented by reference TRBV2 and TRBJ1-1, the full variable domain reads EPEVTQTPSHQVTQMGQEVILRCVPISNHLYFYWYRQILGQKVEFLVSFYNNEISEKSEIFDDQFSVERPDGSNFTLKIRSTKLEDSAMYFCASSDGGKAVNEAFFGQGTRLTVV.

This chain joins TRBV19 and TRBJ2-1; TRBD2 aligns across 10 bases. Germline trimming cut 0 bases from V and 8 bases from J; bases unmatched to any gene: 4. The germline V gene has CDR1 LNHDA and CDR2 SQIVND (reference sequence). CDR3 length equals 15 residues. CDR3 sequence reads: CASSIETSGKDEQFF. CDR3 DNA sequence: TGTGCCAGTAGTATAGAAACTAGCGGGAAAGATGAGCAGTTCTTC.

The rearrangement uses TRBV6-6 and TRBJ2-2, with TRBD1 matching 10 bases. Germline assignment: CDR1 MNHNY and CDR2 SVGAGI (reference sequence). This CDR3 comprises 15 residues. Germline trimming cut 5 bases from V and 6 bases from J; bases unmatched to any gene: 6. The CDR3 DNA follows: TGTGCCAGCAGTACGACAGGGGGCAGGTCCGGGGAGCTGTTTTTT. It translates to CASSTTGGRSGELFF.

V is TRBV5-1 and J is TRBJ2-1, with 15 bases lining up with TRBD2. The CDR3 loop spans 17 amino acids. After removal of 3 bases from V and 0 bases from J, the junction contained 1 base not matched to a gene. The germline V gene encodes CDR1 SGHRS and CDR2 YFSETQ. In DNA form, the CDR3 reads TGCGCCAGCAGCTGGACTAGCGGGGGGGCCTCCTACAATGAGCAGTTCTTC. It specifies CASSWTSGGASYNEQFF.